This entry describes one T cell receptor beta chain. Its antigen remains unidentified. The data originate from a study of response to subunit inactivated influenza vaccine. Study results and caveats: Authors suggested that a seasonal influenza vaccination recruits few new T cells each time.

The V gene lost 1 base and the J gene lost 5 bases, with 9 bases spanning the gap. The CDR3 length is 14 residues. CDR1 is SGHTA and CDR2 is FQGNSA in the germline V gene. TCRdb reanalysed the RT-PCR reads using MiXCR and keeps one entry per CDR3 protein. This sample has hundreds of thousands of distinct CDR3 sequences, with about 7.6% found just once. The chain employs TRBV7-2 and TRBJ2-1; weak D call: TRBD2 (6 bases). The sequence was collected from a man between 50 and 70 years old who received an inactivated influenza vaccine. Here the sequenced sample was PBMCs from blood, taken less than 25 months after vaccination. DNA for the CDR3: TGTGCCAGCAGCTTAGGGAGGGCAAACAATGAGCAGTTCTTC. Its translation is CASSLGRANNEQFF. Looking up the rest from reference TRBV7-2 and TRBJ2-1 gives the full variable domain: GAGVSQSPSNKVTEKGKDVELRCDPISGHTALYWYRQSLGQGLEFLIYFQGNSAPDKSGLPSDRFSAERTGGSVSTLTIQRTQQEDSAVYLCASSLGRANNEQFFGPGTRLTVL.